The clone carrying this T cell receptor beta chain came up many times. TCRdb reprocessed the RACE reads with MiXCR, giving one entry per CDR3 protein. Altogether over 65,000 distinct CDR3 sequences are present, approximately 10% being singletons, with the ten largest covering 1.4%. These data belong to a study of human T cells and chemical hapten exposure. V gave up 6 bases and J gave up 5 bases; unmatched junction bases: 10. Germline values: CDR1 SGHVS, CDR2 FNYEAQ. CDR3 size: 16 residues. The time point was: patch test 3, about 24 weeks after DPC sensitization. Sample treatment: therapeutic diphenylcyclopropenone sensitization with weekly scalp DPC.

This sequence originates from a woman aged 50 to 65 with alopecia areata. Some clones in this sample may be carry-over from other donors' samples. The sample consisted of whole blood, taken in connection with sensitization to the hapten diphenylcyclopropenone (DPC). This chain joins TRBV7-6 and TRBJ1-4, with TRBD1 matching over 9 bases. The CDR3 protein is CASRPFRDRANEKLFF. CDR3 DNA: TGTGCCAGCAGGCCATTCCGGGACAGGGCGAATGAAAAACTGTTTTTT.